The sequence of this TCR beta chain was determined in a study of T cells in Graves' hyperthyroidism and ophthalmopathy. Researchers amplified the TCR beta CDR3 regions from RNA transcripts. First-round RT-PCR of the TCR CDR3 relied on the HTBI primer set. TCRdb itself ran the multiplex PCR reads through MiXCR, one entry per CDR3 protein. The profile shows about 610,000 distinct CDR3 sequences, roughly 15% of them singletons. Trimming shortened V by 4 bases and J by 4 bases, and 13 bases separated the two germline ends. Per germline, CDR1 LNHNV and CDR2 YYDKDF (reference sequence). This CDR3 region has 15 residues. This clonotype was observed many times.

The rearrangement uses TRBV15 and TRBJ2-2; maybe TRBD2 (5 bases). The sample comprised blood. The receptor was derived from a woman aged 40 to 55 with Graves' ophthalmopathy. The CDR3 bases are TGTGCCACCAGCAAGTCATCGGGGATCACCGGGGAGCTGTTTTTT. Translating it yields CATSKSSGITGELFF.